These 17 T cell receptor beta chains share one sample of origin, sequenced in a study of control samples from healthy donors and cancer patients. TCRdb's table, derived via immunoSEQ multiplex PCR, lists solely in-frame clones and lacks some. This table has approximately 190,000 clones, approximately 90% appearing once. Specimen: blood. The source of these receptors is a man aged 25-40 years in good health.

The gene calls are TRBV18 and TRBJ1-1, with D unclear. Trimming removed 1 base at V and 4 bases at J, with 7 bases between. The CDR3 spans 13 residues. Germline values: CDR1 KGHSH, CDR2 LQKENI. For the CDR3, the DNA is TGTGCCAGCTCACCACAACCGGGCACTGAAGCTTTCTTT. It is translated as CASSPQPGTEAFF.

The chain employs TRBV5-1 and TRBJ2-3; 14 positions match TRBD2. The CDR3 has 17 residues. Trimming took 4 bases from V and 4 from J; bases not matched to a gene: 8. CDR1 and CDR2 (germline): SGHRS, YFSETQ. Here the CDR3 reads CASSPGLAGGTADTQYF. The CDR3 DNA reads as TGCGCCAGCAGCCCCGGACTAGCGGGGGGTACGGCAGATACGCAGTATTTT.

V and J are TRBV6-6 and TRBJ1-2; the D gene is possibly TRBD1 (6 bases). The V end lost 5 bases, the J end lost 9 bases, and 13 bases lay between the germline ends. The CDR3 runs to 12 residues. Germline V gene lookup returns CDR1 MNHNY and CDR2 SVGAGI (reference sequence). CDR3 sequence: CASSMEQGSYTF. DNA for the CDR3: TGTGCCAGCAGTATGGAACAGGGAAGCTACACCTTC.

This rearrangement joins TRBV3-1 (or the pseudogene TRBV3-2) to TRBJ1-5; 12 bases agree with TRBD1. There are 16 residues in the CDR3. V shed 4 bases and J 5 bases; nucleotides not matched to a gene: 6. Per germline, CDR1 LGHDT and CDR2 YNNKEL (reference sequence). CDR3 in amino acids: CASSPRDRGRDQPQHF. CDR3 coding DNA: TGTGCCAGCAGCCCGAGGGACAGGGGGCGCGATCAGCCCCAGCATTTT.

CDR3 residues: CASSHPLRGRDTQYF. CDR3 DNA sequence: TGTGCCAGCAGCCACCCACTGAGGGGTCGAGATACGCAGTATTTT. This chain links TRBV6-5 with TRBJ2-3; D could derive from TRBD1 or TRBD2 (5 bases each). The CDR3 runs to 15 residues. The germline V and J ends were trimmed by 6 bases and 5 bases, with 18 bases remaining between them. Per germline, CDR1 MNHEY and CDR2 SVGAGI.

V gene TRBV3-1 (or the pseudogene TRBV3-2) combines with J gene TRBJ2-7; D ambiguous. This CDR3 has 14 residues. The germline CDR1 and CDR2 sequences are LGHDT and YNNKEL (reference sequence). With 3 bases removed from V and 2 bases from J, the gap between germline ends came to 11 bases. Written as DNA, the CDR3 is TGTGCCAGCAGCCACTTATACCAGACCTACGAGCAGTACTTC. Protein product: CASSHLYQTYEQYF.

CDR3 DNA sequence: TGCAGTGCTAGTTCGTTAACAGAGTATGGCTACACCTTC. This translates into CSASSLTEYGYTF. The chain couples TRBV20-1 to TRBJ1-2; no definite D call. V lost 3 bases, J lost 5 bases, and 13 bases lay in between. In germline, CDR1 is DFQATT, CDR2 SNEGSKA (reference sequence). CDR3 length: 13 residues.

The chain joins TRBV2 to TRBJ1-5; weak D call: TRBD1 (5 bases). Germline assignment: CDR1 SNHLY and CDR2 FYNNEI. The CDR3 extends over 13 amino acids. The V and J ends lost 7 bases and 4 bases respectively, with 11 bases between them. CDR3 coding DNA: TGTGCCAGCAAGGGGCGGACGAATCAGCCCCAGCATTTT. It yields the protein CASKGRTNQPQHF.

The chain couples TRBV5-1 to TRBJ2-3; the match to TRBD1 covers 11 bases. V lost 4 bases, J lost 2 bases, and 3 bases stayed unmatched. CDR3 size: 15 residues. Germline assignment: CDR1 SGHRS and CDR2 YFSETQ. The CDR3 region has the DNA TGCGCCAGCAGCCCCGGACAGGGGGCCACAGATACGCAGTATTTT. Its translation is CASSPGQGATDTQYF. Using reference TRBV5-1 and TRBJ2-3 for the parts outside the CDR3, the full variable domain is KAGVTQTPRYLIKTRGQQVTLSCSPISGHRSVSWYQQTPGQGLQFLFEYFSETQRNKGNFPGRFSGRQFSNSRSEMNVSTLELGDSALYLCASSPGQGATDTQYFGPGTRLTVL.

The chain carries TRBV9 and TRBJ2-1; 13 bases fit TRBD2. The CDR3 sequence is 15 residues long. The germline V gene encodes CDR1 SGDLS and CDR2 YYNGEE. Unmatched junction bases numbered 4, after V lost 4 bases and J lost 6 bases. The CDR3 DNA is TGTGCCAGCAGCAAAACTAGCGGGGGGGCCAATGAGCAGTTCTTC. Protein sequence: CASSKTSGGANEQFF. Based on the CDR3 plus reference TRBV9 and TRBJ2-1, the full variable domain is DSGVTQTPKHLITATGQRVTLRCSPRSGDLSVYWYQQSLDQGLQFLIQYYNGEERAKGNILERFSAQQFPDLHSELNLSSLELGDSALYFCASSKTSGGANEQFFGPGTRLTVL.

The chain joins TRBV18 to TRBJ2-7, with D unclear. The germline CDR1 and CDR2 sequences are KGHSH and LQKENI. V lost 3 bases and J 6 bases, leaving 18 bases between the germline ends. The CDR3 is 15 residues long. The CDR3 loop reads CASSPSAGLLSEQYF. CDR3 DNA sequence: TGTGCCAGCTCACCGTCGGCCGGGTTGCTTAGCGAGCAGTACTTC.

The chain employs TRBV2 and TRBJ1-3, with D unclear. The length of the CDR3 is 17 residues. Trimming took 6 bases from V and 5 from J, leaving 23 bases between them. Germline V CDR1 and CDR2: SNHLY, FYNNEI. In DNA form, the CDR3 reads TGTGCCAGCAGGGACCGGACCGGGATTGGGGTTAGAAACACCATATATTTT. Translation gives CASRDRTGIGVRNTIYF.

V usage is TRBV12-3 or TRBV12-4 and J usage is TRBJ2-7; D is unclear. CDR3 size: 13 residues. Trimming stripped 3 bases from V and 2 bases from J, with 8 bases between. The chain's CDR3 is CASSLEWAYEQYF. The CDR3 coding sequence is TGTGCCAGCAGTTTGGAGTGGGCCTACGAGCAGTACTTC.

With respect to this clone: Other DNA sequences of this sample code for an identical CDR3. The CDR3 coding sequence is TGTGCCAGCAGTGAAGCAAGCTACGAGCAGTACTTC. Translating gives CASSEASYEQYF. The J gene is TRBJ2-7, the V gene TRBV6-1; D not resolved. Germline loops: CDR1 MNHNS, CDR2 SASEGT. CDR3 size: 12 residues. V was cut by 0 bases and J by 3 bases, with 3 bases left in between.

The J gene is TRBJ2-3, the V gene TRBV5-4, with D maybe TRBD1 (5 bases). The CDR3 consists of 15 residues. Germline V lookup: CDR1 SGHNT, CDR2 YYREEE (reference sequence). The DNA for the CDR3 is TGTTGGGGCTTCATAGAACCCAGCATTACAGATACGCAGTATTTT. The encoded protein is CWGFIEPSITDTQYF.

The chain is built from TRBV6-5 and TRBJ2-3; D gene ambiguous. The V end lost 4 bases, the J end lost 6 bases, and 17 bases lay between the germline ends. CDR3 size: 15 residues. CDR1 and CDR2 (germline): MNHEY, SVGAGI. The CDR3 sequence: CASSLSRSPEDTQYF. CDR3 in DNA: TGTGCCAGCAGTTTGAGCCGGAGCCCCGAGGATACGCAGTATTTT.

The rearrangement joins TRBV10-3 to TRBJ1-5; D is undetermined. CDR3 length equals 15 residues. Germline V gene sequence: CDR1 ENHRY, CDR2 SYGVKD. V was cut by 2 bases and J by 0 bases, with 8 bases left in between. CDR3 protein: CAISEGLNSNQPQHF. DNA of the CDR3: TGTGCCATCAGTGAGGGGCTTAATAGCAATCAGCCCCAGCATTTT.